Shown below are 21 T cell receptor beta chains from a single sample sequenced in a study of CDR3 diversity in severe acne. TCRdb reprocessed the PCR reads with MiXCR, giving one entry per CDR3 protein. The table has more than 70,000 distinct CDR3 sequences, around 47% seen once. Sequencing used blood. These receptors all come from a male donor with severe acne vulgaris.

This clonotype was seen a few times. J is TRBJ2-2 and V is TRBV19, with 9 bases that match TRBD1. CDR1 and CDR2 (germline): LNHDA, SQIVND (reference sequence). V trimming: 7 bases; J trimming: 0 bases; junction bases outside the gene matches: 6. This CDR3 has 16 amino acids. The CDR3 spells CASIGWTGANTGELFF. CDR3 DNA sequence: TGTGCCAGTATTGGATGGACAGGGGCGAACACCGGGGAGCTGTTTTTT.

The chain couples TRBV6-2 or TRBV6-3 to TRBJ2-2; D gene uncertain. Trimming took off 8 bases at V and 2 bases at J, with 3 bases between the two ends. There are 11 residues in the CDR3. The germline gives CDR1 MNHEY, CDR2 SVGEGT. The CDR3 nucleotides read TGTGCCAGCCTAAACACCGGGGAGCTGTTTTTT. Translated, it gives CASLNTGELFF.

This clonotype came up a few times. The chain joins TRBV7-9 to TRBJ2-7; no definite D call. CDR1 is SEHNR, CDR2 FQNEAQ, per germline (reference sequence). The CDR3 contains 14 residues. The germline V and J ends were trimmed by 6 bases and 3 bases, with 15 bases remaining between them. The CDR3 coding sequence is TGTGCCAGCAGTCCGTTCCGCGGCGACTACGAGCAGTACTTC. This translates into CASSPFRGDYEQYF.

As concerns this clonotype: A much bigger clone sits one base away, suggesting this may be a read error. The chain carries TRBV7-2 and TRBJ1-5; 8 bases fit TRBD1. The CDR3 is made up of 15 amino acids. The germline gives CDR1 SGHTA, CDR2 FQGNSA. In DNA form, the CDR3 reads TGTGCCAGCAGCTTGGGACAGGTTAGCAATCAGCCCCAGGATTTT. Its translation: CASSLGQVSNQPQDF.

CDR3: CASSELAGGPADTQYF. In DNA form, the CDR3 reads TGTGCCAGCAGTGAACTAGCGGGGGGGCCGGCAGATACGCAGTATTTT. The chain combines TRBV6-1 with TRBJ2-3, with 12 positions matching TRBD2. Germline V gene data show CDR1 as MNHNS and CDR2 as SASEGT. V shed 2 bases and J 4 bases; nucleotides not matched to a gene: 4. The CDR3 contains 16 residues.

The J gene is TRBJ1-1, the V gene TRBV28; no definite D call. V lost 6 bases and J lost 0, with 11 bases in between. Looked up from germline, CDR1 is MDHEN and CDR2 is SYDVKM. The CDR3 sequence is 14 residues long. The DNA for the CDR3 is TGTGCCAGCAGCCAGACGAGGATGAACACTGAAGCTTTCTTT. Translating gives CASSQTRMNTEAFF.

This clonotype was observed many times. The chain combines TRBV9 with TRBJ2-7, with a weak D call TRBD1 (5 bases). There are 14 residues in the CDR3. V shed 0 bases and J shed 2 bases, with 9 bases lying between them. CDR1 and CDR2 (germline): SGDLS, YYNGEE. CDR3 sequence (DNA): TGTGCCAGCAGCGTAGGTAGGGGTCCCTACGAGCAGTACTTC. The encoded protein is CASSVGRGPYEQYF.

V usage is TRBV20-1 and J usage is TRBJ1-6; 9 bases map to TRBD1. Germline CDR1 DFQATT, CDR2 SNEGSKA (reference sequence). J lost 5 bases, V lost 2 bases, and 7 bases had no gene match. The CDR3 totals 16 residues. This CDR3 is CSARHRGHDHNSPLHF. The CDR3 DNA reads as TGCAGTGCTAGACACAGGGGGCACGATCATAATTCACCCCTCCACTTT.

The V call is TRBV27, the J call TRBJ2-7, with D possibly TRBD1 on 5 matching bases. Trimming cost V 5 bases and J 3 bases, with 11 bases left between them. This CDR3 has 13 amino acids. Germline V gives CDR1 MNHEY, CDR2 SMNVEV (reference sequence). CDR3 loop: CASSPQGIYEQYF. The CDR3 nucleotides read TGTGCCAGCAGTCCCCAGGGTATCTACGAGCAGTACTTC.

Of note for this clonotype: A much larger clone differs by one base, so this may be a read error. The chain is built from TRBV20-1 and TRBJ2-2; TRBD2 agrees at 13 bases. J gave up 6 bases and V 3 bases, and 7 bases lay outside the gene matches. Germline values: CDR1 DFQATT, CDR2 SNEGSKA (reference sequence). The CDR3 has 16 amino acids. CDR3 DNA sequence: TGCAGTGCTAGGGGGACTAGCGGGGATATCGCCGGGGAGCTGTTTTTT. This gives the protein CSARGTSGDIAGELFF.

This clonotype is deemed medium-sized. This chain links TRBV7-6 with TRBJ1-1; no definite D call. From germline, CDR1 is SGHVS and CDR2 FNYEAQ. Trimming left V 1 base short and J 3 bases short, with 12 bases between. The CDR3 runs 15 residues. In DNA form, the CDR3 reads TGTGCCAGCAGCTTAGAAGGGCATGGCTACACTGAAGCTTTCTTT. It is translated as CASSLEGHGYTEAFF.

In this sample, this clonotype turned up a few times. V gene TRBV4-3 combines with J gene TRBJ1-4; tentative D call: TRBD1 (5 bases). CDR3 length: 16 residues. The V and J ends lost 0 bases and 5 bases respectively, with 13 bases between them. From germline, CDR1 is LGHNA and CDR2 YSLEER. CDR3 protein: CASSQDHGTSNEKLFF. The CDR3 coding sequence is TGCGCCAGCAGCCAAGATCACGGGACCTCAAATGAAAAACTGTTTTTT.

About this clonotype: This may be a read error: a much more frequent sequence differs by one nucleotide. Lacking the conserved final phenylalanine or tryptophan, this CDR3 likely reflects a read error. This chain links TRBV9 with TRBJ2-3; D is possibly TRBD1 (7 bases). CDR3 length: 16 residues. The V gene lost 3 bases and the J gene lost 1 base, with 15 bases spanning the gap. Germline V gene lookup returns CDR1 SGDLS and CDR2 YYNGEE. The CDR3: CASSGAGGPGTDTQYL. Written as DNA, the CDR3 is TGTGCCAGCAGCGGCGCAGGGGGGCCAGGCACAGATACGCAGTATCTT.

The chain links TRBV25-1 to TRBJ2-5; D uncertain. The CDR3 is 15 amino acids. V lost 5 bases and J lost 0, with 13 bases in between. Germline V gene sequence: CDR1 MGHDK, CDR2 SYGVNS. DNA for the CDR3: TGTGCCAGCAGTTTATTGTCCGAGAACCAAGAGACCCAGTACTTC. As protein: CASSLLSENQETQYF.

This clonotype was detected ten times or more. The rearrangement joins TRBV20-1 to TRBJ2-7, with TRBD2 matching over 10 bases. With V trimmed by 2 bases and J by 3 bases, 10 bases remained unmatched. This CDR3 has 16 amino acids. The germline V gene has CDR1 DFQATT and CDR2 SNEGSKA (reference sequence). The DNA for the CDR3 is TGCAGTGCTAGAACCACCCTACGGACTAGCGGCTACGAGCAGTACTTC. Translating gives CSARTTLRTSGYEQYF.

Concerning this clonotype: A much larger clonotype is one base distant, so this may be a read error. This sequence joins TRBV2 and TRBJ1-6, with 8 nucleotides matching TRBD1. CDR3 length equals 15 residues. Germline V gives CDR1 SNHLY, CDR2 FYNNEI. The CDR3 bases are TGTGCCAGCAGTGCCGGACAGGGTGTTAATCCACCCCTCCACTTT. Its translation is CASSAGQGVNPPLHF.

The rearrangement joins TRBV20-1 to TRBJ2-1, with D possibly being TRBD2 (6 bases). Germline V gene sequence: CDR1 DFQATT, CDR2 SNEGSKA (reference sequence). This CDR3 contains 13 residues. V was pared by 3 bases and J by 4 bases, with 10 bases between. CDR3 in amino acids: CSASPGTYNEQFF. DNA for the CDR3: TGCAGTGCTAGCCCCGGGACTTACAATGAGCAGTTCTTC.

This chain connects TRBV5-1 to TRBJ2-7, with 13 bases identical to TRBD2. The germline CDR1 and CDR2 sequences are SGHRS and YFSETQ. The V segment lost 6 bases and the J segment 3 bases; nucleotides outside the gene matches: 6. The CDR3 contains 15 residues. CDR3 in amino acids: CASNKGLAGDYEQYF. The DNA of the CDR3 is TGCGCCAGCAATAAAGGACTAGCGGGAGACTACGAGCAGTACTTC.

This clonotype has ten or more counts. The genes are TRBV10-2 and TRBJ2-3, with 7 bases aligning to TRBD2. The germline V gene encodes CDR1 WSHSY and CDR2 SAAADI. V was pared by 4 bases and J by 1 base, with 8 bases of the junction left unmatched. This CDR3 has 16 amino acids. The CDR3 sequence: CASSADLRERTDTQYF. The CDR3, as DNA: TGCGCCAGCAGTGCTGACTTGCGGGAGCGCACAGATACGCAGTATTTT.

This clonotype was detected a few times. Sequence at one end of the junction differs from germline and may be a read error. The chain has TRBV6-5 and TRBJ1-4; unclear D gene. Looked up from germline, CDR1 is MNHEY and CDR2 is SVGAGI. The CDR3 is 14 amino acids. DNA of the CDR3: TGTGCCGGCAGTTACGGTCAGATTAATGAAAAACTGTTTTTT. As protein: CAGSYGQINEKLFF.

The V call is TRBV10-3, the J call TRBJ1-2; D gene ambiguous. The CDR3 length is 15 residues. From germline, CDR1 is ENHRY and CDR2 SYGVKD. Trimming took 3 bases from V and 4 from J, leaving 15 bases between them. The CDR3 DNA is TGTGCCATCAGTGAACTAATAACCGGCCTCTATGGCTACACCTTC. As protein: CAISELITGLYGYTF.